A single sample gave rise to the 27 T cell receptor beta chains below, sequenced in a study of blood T cell repertoires in COVID-19. Sequencing was performed with immunoSEQ multiplex PCR; in TCRdb, only in-frame clones are kept and a portion is missing. The repertoire holds some 150,000 clones, around four fifths seen once, with 2.5% to 3% in the top ten. The sample consisted of peripheral blood. Source of these receptors: a woman between 40 and 50 years old with active or convalescent COVID-19.

CDR3 in amino acids: CASSSGGRANEKLFF. DNA of the CDR3: TGTGCCAGCAGCTCGGGGGGCAGGGCCAATGAAAAACTGTTTTTT. The genes are TRBV5-4 and TRBJ1-4; weak D call: TRBD1 (6 bases). This CDR3 has 15 residues. Germline loops: CDR1 SGHNT, CDR2 YYREEE (reference sequence). V was pared by 3 bases and J by 5 bases, with 14 bases between.

The V and J genes are TRBV7-8 and TRBJ2-7; TRBD2 agrees at 7 bases. The V segment lost 5 bases and the J segment 3 bases; nucleotides outside the gene matches: 10. Germline CDR1 reads SGHVS; CDR2 reads FQNEAQ. The CDR3 length is 15 residues. The CDR3 region is CASSGLADEGYEQYF. In DNA form, the CDR3 reads TGTGCCAGCAGCGGGCTAGCGGATGAGGGCTACGAGCAGTACTTC.

This clone occurred once. The rearrangement links TRBV24-1 to TRBJ2-3, with 9 bases matching TRBD1. The trim removed 3 bases at V and 6 bases at J, leaving 6 bases unmatched. The CDR3 length is 15 residues. Germline V lookup: CDR1 KGHDR, CDR2 SFDVKD. Written as DNA, the CDR3 is TGTGCCACCAGTGATCCCGGGACAGGGAGTGATACGCAGTATTTT. Amino acids: CATSDPGTGSDTQYF.

The chain joins TRBV6-2 or TRBV6-3 to TRBJ1-1; 7 bases are a match to TRBD1. Germline CDR1 reads MNHEY; CDR2 reads SVGEGT. This CDR3 has 15 amino acids. V lost 4 bases and J lost 0; bases outside the gene matches: 5. This CDR3 reads CASSSRTGLNTEAFF. The DNA of the CDR3 is TGTGCCAGCAGTTCTAGGACAGGTCTGAACACTGAAGCTTTCTTT.

The chain combines TRBV14 with TRBJ2-5; a possible D gene is TRBD1 (5 bases). The CDR3 length is 15 residues. Germline CDR1 and CDR2: SGHDN and FVKESK. Trimming took off 6 bases at V and 1 base at J, with 15 bases between the two ends. The CDR3 sequence is CASSPRGTRQETQYF. The CDR3 nucleotides read TGTGCCAGCAGTCCAAGGGGCACACGCCAAGAGACCCAGTACTTC.

This clone was seen only once. CDR3 coding DNA: TGTGCCAGCAGCTTCCTAACCCCCACGTTTCGAATTGCGGAAAAACTGTTTTTT. It specifies CASSFLTPTFRIAEKLFF. The genes are TRBV7-2 and TRBJ1-4; D is unclear. Germline-derived CDR1 and CDR2 are SGHTA and FQGNSA. This CDR3 spans 18 amino acids. The V end lost 3 bases, the J end lost 8 bases, and 25 bases lay between the germline ends.

The rearrangement links TRBV7-2 to TRBJ1-5, with a tentative D call TRBD1 (6 bases). Trimming removed 3 bases from V and 1 base from J, with 10 bases in between. The V gene's germline CDR1 is SGHTA and CDR2 FQGNSA. The CDR3 extends over 15 amino acids. CDR3: CASSFTGKSNQPQHF. The CDR3 region has the DNA TGTGCCAGCAGCTTCACAGGGAAGAGCAATCAGCCCCAGCATTTT.

The chain combines TRBV14 with TRBJ2-2; no clear D gene. Trimming cost V 0 bases and J 2 bases, with 16 bases left between them. Germline assignment: CDR1 SGHDN and CDR2 FVKESK. The CDR3 covers 18 residues. CDR3 nucleotide sequence: TGTGCCAGCAGCCAAGACGTCCCGGGTCTCATTAACACCGGGGAGCTGTTTTTT. Protein product: CASSQDVPGLINTGELFF.

The chain combines TRBV2 with TRBJ1-2; D is perhaps TRBD1 (6 bases). From germline, CDR1 is SNHLY and CDR2 FYNNEI. Trimming stripped 6 bases from V and 5 bases from J, with 13 bases between. The CDR3 is made up of 13 amino acids. The CDR3 is CASRPQGRYGYTF. CDR3 DNA sequence: TGTGCCAGCAGACCACAGGGCCGATATGGCTACACCTTC.

This CDR3 is CASSVTAAYGGYTF. In DNA form, the CDR3 reads TGTGCCAGCAGCGTCACGGCGGCTTATGGGGGCTACACCTTC. The rearrangement links TRBV2 to TRBJ1-2; D ambiguous. There are 14 residues in the CDR3. V lost 6 bases to trimming and J lost 8 bases, with 19 bases between them. The germline V gene encodes CDR1 SNHLY and CDR2 FYNNEI.

CDR3 bases: TGTGCCAGCAGTTTGTCAAACAGGGTATCCTATGGCTACACCTTC. It is translated as CASSLSNRVSYGYTF. The chain combines TRBV27 with TRBJ1-2; D possibly corresponds to TRBD1 (6 bases). V was trimmed by 3 bases and J by 4 bases, leaving 15 bases between them. CDR1 is MNHEY and CDR2 is SMNVEV in the germline V gene (reference sequence). This CDR3 is 15 amino acids long.

The chain recombines TRBV2 with TRBJ1-5; 7 nucleotides align to TRBD1. The V gene end was trimmed by 3 bases and the J gene end by 3 bases; junction bases not matched to a gene: 8. This CDR3 has 16 residues. Germline-derived CDR1 and CDR2 are SNHLY and FYNNEI. This CDR3 reads CASSERGGEFNQPQHF. CDR3 in DNA: TGTGCCAGCAGTGAGCGAGGGGGCGAATTCAATCAGCCCCAGCATTTT.

This rearrangement joins TRBV7-2 to TRBJ2-2, with 13 nucleotides matching TRBD2. Germline V CDR1 and CDR2: SGHTA, FQGNSA. The CDR3 has 16 residues. The V gene end was trimmed by 1 base and the J gene end by 8 bases; junction bases not matched to a gene: 4. The CDR3 reads CASSLGLAGGGGELFF. As DNA, the CDR3 is TGTGCCAGCAGCTTAGGACTAGCGGGAGGAGGAGGGGAGCTGTTTTTT.

This sequence joins TRBV3-1 (or the pseudogene TRBV3-2) and TRBJ2-1, with D hard to call. Germline values: CDR1 LGHDT, CDR2 YNNKEL (reference sequence). The CDR3 is 13 residues long. The V gene lost 1 base and the J gene lost 4 bases, with 5 bases spanning the gap. CDR3 residues: CASSQARYNEQFF. The CDR3 DNA sequence: TGTGCCAGCAGCCAAGCCAGGTACAATGAGCAGTTCTTC.

V usage is TRBV11-2 and J usage is TRBJ2-2, with TRBD2 matching 7 bases. CDR3 length: 15 amino acids. Germline assignment: CDR1 SGHAT and CDR2 FQNNGV. The V segment lost 5 bases and the J segment 4 bases; nucleotides outside the gene matches: 7. DNA of the CDR3: TGTGCCAGCAGCGCGGGGGTACGGGGCACCGGGGAGCTGTTTTTT. Residues: CASSAGVRGTGELFF.

The genes are TRBV2 and TRBJ1-6; tentatively, D is TRBD1 (5 bases). CDR1 and CDR2 (germline): SNHLY, FYNNEI. V was shortened by 6 bases and J by 5 bases, with 17 bases between the two germline ends. The CDR3 covers 16 residues. Here the CDR3 reads CASSSEGLGNNSPLHF. DNA of the CDR3: TGTGCCAGCAGCTCGGAGGGGTTAGGTAATAATTCACCCCTCCACTTT. Supplemented by reference TRBV2 and TRBJ1-6, the full variable domain reads EPEVTQTPSHQVTQMGQEVILRCVPISNHLYFYWYRQILGQKVEFLVSFYNNEISEKSEIFDDQFSVERPDGSNFTLKIRSTKLEDSAMYFCASSSEGLGNNSPLHFGNGTRLTVT.

CDR3 in amino acids: CASSHRGPYNEQFF. The CDR3 DNA is TGTGCCAGCAGCCACAGGGGGCCCTACAATGAGCAGTTCTTC. V and J are TRBV7-9 and TRBJ2-1; 9 nucleotides match TRBD1. This CDR3 has 14 residues. Germline CDR1 SEHNR, CDR2 FQNEAQ (reference sequence). V was clipped by 5 bases and J by 2 bases; unmatched bases: 1.

This clone is a singleton in its sample. The chain has TRBV11-3 and TRBJ2-3; 7 bases map to TRBD1. The CDR3 runs to 18 residues. Unmatched junction bases numbered 19, after V lost 5 bases and J lost 5 bases. The germline gives CDR1 SGHNT, CDR2 YENEEA. In DNA, the CDR3 is TGTGCCAGCAGCCCCTTCCGGGACAGCGAAAAGGGGATAGATACGCAGTATTTT. Translating it yields CASSPFRDSEKGIDTQYF.

The chain is built from TRBV7-2 and TRBJ2-5; 13 bases fit TRBD2. There are 16 residues in the CDR3. From germline, CDR1 is SGHTA and CDR2 FQGNSA. V dropped 5 bases and J dropped 5; count of bases not matched to a gene: 8. CDR3 DNA sequence: TGTGCCAGCAGCCCGTTACTAGCGGGAGGGAGTGAGACCCAGTACTTC. It yields the protein CASSPLLAGGSETQYF.

The chain carries TRBV19 and TRBJ1-5; the match to TRBD1 covers 9 bases. With V trimmed by 5 bases and J by 2 bases, 7 bases remained unmatched. CDR3 length: 16 amino acids. CDR1 and CDR2 from the germline V gene are LNHDA and SQIVND (reference sequence). CDR3 DNA sequence: TGTGCCAGTAGTTGGGGACAGGGTAGGCGCAATCAGCCCCAGCATTTT. Amino acids: CASSWGQGRRNQPQHF.

This clone was seen only once. This sequence joins TRBV19 and TRBJ1-4; 8 nucleotides match TRBD1. This CDR3 spans 15 amino acids. The V segment lost 7 bases and the J segment 3 bases; nucleotides outside the gene matches: 7. Germline CDR1 LNHDA, CDR2 SQIVND (reference sequence). CDR3 nucleotides: TGTGCCAGTACCGGGCAGGGGGCGGCTAATGAAAAACTGTTTTTT. Translating it yields CASTGQGAANEKLFF.

CDR3: CASRMGQGNYEQYF. In nucleotides, the CDR3 is TGTGCCAGCAGGATGGGACAGGGAAATTACGAGCAGTACTTC. V usage is TRBV27 and J usage is TRBJ2-7, with TRBD1 identical over 9 bases. V shed 6 bases, J shed 4 bases, and the junction held 7 bases outside the gene matches. Germline assignment: CDR1 MNHEY and CDR2 SMNVEV (reference sequence). This CDR3 has 14 amino acids.

This clone was found once. The J gene is TRBJ2-7, the V gene TRBV7-2, with D unresolved. Germline V lookup: CDR1 SGHTA, CDR2 FQGNSA. V gave up 4 bases and J gave up 2 bases, with 9 bases separating them. The CDR3 has 13 amino acids. The CDR3 here is CASSSHEAYEQYF. The CDR3 DNA is TGTGCCAGCAGCTCCCACGAGGCCTACGAGCAGTACTTC.

V and J are TRBV4-1 and TRBJ1-5; D gene ambiguous. CDR3 length equals 12 residues. The germline CDR1 and CDR2 sequences are MGHRA and YSYEKL. V was trimmed by 1 base and J by 9 bases, leaving 7 bases between them. CDR3 sequence reads: CASSQGRGPQHF. The DNA for the CDR3 is TGCGCCAGCAGCCAAGGTCGGGGGCCCCAGCATTTT.

The gene calls are TRBV28 and TRBJ2-7; TRBD1 aligns across 8 bases. V trimming: 2 bases; J trimming: 5 bases; junction bases outside the gene matches: 5. The CDR3 extends over 14 amino acids. Germline V gives CDR1 MDHEN, CDR2 SYDVKM. CDR3 DNA: TGTGCCAGCAGTTTAAACCGACAGGGGAACGAGCAGTACTTC. This encodes CASSLNRQGNEQYF.

This chain links TRBV6-5 with TRBJ2-5, with D tentatively TRBD1 (7 bases). V lost 4 bases and J 2 bases, leaving 11 bases between the germline ends. Germline values: CDR1 MNHEY, CDR2 SVGAGI. The CDR3 totals 14 residues. The CDR3 nucleotides are TGTGCCAGCAGTTCTGCGGGACAGCAAGAGACCCAGTACTTC. Amino acids: CASSSAGQQETQYF.

V and J are TRBV6-6 and TRBJ1-4; the D gene is possibly TRBD1 (5 bases). The V end lost 2 bases, the J end lost 8 bases, and 12 bases lay between the germline ends. The V gene's germline CDR1 is MNHNY and CDR2 SVGAGI (reference sequence). The CDR3 loop spans 14 amino acids. In DNA, the CDR3 is TGTGCCAGCAGTTACGGGACTGTGGAAGAAAAACTGTTTTTT. Its translation is CASSYGTVEEKLFF.